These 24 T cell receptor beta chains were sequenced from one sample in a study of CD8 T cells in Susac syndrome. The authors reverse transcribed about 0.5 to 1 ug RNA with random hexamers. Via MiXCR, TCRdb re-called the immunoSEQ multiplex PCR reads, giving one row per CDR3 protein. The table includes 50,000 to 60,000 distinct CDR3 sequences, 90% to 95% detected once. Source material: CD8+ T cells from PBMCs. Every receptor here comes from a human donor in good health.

Here the CDR3 reads CASSLVTGTSHYEQYF. CDR3 DNA: TGTGCCAGCAGCTTAGTGACCGGAACCTCCCACTACGAGCAGTACTTC. The V call is TRBV11-2, the J call TRBJ2-7; D not resolved. The length of the CDR3 is 16 residues. V shed 1 base and J shed 3 bases, with 16 bases lying between them. Germline-derived CDR1 and CDR2 are SGHAT and FQNNGV.

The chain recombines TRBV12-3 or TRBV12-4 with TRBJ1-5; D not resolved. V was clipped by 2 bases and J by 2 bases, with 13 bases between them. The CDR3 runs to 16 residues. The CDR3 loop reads CASSLPTRSGNQPQHF. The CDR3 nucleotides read TGTGCCAGCAGTTTACCGACCCGATCTGGCAATCAGCCCCAGCATTTT.

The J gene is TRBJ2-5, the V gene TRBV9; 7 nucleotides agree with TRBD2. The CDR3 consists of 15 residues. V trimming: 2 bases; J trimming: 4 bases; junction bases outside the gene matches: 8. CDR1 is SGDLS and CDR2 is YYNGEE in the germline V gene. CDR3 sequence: CASSVLTVAGETQYF. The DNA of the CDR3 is TGTGCCAGCAGCGTGCTTACCGTAGCGGGAGAGACCCAGTACTTC.

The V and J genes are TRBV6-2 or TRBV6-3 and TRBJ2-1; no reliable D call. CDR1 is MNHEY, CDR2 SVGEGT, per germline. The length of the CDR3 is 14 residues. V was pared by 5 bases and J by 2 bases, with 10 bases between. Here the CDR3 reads CASSKPGPYNEQFF. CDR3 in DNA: TGTGCCAGCAGTAAACCGGGCCCCTACAATGAGCAGTTCTTC.

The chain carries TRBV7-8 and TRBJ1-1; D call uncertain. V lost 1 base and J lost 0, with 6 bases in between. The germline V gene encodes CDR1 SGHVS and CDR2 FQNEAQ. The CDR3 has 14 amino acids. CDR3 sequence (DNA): TGTGCCAGCAGCTTAGACGTTTTGAACACTGAAGCTTTCTTT. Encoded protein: CASSLDVLNTEAFF.

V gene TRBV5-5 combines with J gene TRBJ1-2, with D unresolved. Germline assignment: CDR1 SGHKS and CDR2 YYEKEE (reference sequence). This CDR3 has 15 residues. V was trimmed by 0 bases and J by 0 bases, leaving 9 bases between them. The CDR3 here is CASSLEWLANYGYTF. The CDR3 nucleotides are TGTGCCAGCAGCTTGGAGTGGCTAGCTAACTATGGCTACACCTTC.

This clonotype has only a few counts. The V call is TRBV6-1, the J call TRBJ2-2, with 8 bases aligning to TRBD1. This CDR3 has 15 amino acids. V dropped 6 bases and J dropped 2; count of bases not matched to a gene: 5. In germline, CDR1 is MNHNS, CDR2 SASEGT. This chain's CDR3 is CASRAGGFNTGELFF. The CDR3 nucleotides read TGTGCCAGCAGGGCAGGGGGCTTTAACACCGGGGAGCTGTTTTTT.

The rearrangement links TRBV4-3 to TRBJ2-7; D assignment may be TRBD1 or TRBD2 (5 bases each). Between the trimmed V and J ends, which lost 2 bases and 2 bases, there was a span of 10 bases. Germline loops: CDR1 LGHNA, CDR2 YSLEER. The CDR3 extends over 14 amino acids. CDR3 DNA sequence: TGCGCCAGCAGCCAATTTGGGGGTCCCTACGAGCAGTACTTC. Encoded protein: CASSQFGGPYEQYF.

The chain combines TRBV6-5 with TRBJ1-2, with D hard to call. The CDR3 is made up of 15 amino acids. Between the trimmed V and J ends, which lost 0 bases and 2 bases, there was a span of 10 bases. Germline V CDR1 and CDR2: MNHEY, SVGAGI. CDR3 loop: CASSYSVEQNYGYTF. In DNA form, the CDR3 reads TGTGCCAGCAGTTACTCGGTCGAACAAAACTATGGCTACACCTTC.

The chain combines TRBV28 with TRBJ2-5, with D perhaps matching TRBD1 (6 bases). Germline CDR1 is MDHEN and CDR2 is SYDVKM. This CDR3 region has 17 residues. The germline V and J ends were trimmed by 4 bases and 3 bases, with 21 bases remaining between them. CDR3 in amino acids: CASSSNRDTDLEETQYF. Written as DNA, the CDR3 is TGTGCCAGCAGTTCAAACCGGGACACCGATTTAGAAGAGACCCAGTACTTC.

Written as DNA, the CDR3 is TGTGCCAGCAGTTTTGTCGGGGGTCGTGAAAAACTGTTTTTT. It yields the protein CASSFVGGREKLFF. The chain has TRBV27 and TRBJ1-4; TRBD1 might be the D (5 bases). Germline-derived CDR1 and CDR2 are MNHEY and SMNVEV (reference sequence). With 3 bases removed from V and 7 bases from J, the gap between germline ends came to 12 bases. The CDR3 totals 14 residues.

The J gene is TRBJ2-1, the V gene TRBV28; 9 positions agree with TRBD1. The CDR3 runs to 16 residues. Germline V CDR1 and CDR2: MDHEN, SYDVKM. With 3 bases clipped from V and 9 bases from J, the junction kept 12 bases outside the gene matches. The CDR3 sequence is CASSFKPGQGRSEQFF. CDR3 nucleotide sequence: TGTGCCAGCAGTTTCAAACCGGGACAGGGCAGGAGTGAGCAGTTCTTC.

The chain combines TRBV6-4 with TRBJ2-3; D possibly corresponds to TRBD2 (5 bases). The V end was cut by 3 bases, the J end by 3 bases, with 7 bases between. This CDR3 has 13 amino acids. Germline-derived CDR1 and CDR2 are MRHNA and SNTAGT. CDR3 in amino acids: CASSERETDTQYF. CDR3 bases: TGTGCCAGCAGTGAAAGGGAGACAGATACGCAGTATTTT.

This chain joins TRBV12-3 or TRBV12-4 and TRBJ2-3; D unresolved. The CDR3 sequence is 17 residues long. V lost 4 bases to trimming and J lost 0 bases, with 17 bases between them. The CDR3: CASSSVSQDTSTDTQYF. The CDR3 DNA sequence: TGTGCCAGCAGTTCGGTATCCCAGGATACTAGCACAGATACGCAGTATTTT.

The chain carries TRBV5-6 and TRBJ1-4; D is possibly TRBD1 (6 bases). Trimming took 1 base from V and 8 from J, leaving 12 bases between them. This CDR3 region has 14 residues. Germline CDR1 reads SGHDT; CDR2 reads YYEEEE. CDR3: CASSLLRGGEKLFF. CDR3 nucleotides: TGTGCCAGCAGCTTGCTAAGGGGGGGAGAAAAACTGTTTTTT.

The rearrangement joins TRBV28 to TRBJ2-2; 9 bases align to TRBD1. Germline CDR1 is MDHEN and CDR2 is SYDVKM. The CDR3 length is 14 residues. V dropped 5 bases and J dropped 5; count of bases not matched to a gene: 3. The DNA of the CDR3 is TGTGCCAGCAGTGGGGACAGGGAAACCGGGGAGCTGTTTTTT. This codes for CASSGDRETGELFF.

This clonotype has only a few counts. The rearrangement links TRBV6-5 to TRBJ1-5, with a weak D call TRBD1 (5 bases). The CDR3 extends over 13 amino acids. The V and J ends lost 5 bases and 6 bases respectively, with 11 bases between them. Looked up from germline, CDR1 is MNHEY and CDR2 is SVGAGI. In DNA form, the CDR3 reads TGTGCCAGCAGTGGCGGGGGGACTCAGCCCCAGCATTTT. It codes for CASSGGGTQPQHF.

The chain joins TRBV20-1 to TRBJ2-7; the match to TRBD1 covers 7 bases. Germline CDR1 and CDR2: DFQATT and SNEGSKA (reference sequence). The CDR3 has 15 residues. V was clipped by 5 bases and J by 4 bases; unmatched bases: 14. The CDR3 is CSAHSSGTEFYEQYF. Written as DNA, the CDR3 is TGCAGTGCTCACTCCAGTGGGACAGAATTTTACGAGCAGTACTTC.

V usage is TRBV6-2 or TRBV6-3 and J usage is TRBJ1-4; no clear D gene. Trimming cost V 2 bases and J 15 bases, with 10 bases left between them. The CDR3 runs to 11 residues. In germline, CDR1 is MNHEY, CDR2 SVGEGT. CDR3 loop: CASSYGGDLFF. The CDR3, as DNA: TGTGCCAGCAGTTACGGCGGGGATTTGTTTTTT.

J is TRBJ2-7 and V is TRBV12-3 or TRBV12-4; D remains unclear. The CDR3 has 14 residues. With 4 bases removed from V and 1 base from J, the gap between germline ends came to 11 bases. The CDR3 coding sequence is TGTGCCAGCAGTTGGGCACTGCCATCCTACGAGCAGTACTTC. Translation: CASSWALPSYEQYF.

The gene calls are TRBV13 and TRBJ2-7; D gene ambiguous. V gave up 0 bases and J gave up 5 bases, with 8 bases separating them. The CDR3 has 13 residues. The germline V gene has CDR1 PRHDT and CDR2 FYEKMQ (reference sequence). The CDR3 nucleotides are TGTGCCAGCAGCTTAGGCCTACGGGACGAGCAGTACTTC. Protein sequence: CASSLGLRDEQYF.

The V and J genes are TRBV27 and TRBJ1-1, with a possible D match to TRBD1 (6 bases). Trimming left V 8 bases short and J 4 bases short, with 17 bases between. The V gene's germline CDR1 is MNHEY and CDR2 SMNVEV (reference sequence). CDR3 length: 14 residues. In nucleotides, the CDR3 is TGTGCCAGCCATCTAGGGGGGCTTGGCACTGAAGCTTTCTTT. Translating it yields CASHLGGLGTEAFF.

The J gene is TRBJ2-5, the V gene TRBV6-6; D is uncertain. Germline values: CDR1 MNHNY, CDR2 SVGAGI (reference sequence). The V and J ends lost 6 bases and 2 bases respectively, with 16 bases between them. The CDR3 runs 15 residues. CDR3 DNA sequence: TGTGCCAGCAGCCGGCCGGTTAGGGATCAAGAGACCCAGTACTTC. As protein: CASSRPVRDQETQYF.

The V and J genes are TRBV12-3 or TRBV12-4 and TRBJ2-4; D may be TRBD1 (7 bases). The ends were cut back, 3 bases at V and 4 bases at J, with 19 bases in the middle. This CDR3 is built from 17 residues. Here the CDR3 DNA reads TGTGCCAGCAGTTTCCCCCAGGAGGGGGCACCAAAAAACATTCAGTACTTC. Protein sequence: CASSFPQEGAPKNIQYF.